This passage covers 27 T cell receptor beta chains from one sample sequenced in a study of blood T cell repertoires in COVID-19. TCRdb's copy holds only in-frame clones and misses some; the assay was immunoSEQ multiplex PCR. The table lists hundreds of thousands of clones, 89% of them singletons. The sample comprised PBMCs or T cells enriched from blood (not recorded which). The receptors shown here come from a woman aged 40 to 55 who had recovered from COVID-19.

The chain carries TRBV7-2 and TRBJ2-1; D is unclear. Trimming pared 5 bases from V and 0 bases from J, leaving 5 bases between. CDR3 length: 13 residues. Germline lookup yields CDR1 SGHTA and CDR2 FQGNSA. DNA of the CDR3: TGTGCCAGCAGCGCGAGCTCCTACAATGAGCAGTTCTTC. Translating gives CASSASSYNEQFF.

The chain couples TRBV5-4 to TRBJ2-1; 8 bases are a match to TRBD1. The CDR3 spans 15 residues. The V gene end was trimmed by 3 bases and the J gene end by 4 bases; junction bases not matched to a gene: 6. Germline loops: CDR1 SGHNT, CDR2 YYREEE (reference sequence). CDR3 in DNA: TGTGCCAGCAGCTCAGACAGGGGATCTTACAATGAGCAGTTCTTC. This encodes CASSSDRGSYNEQFF.

The CDR3 nucleotides are TGTGCCACCAGTGAACCCGACAGGGGGAATGAGCAGTTCTTC. Its protein product is CATSEPDRGNEQFF. This chain joins TRBV24-1 and TRBJ2-1, with 9 bases aligning to TRBD1. Germline V lookup: CDR1 KGHDR, CDR2 SFDVKD. The junction had 4 bases not matched to a gene; V was cut back by 4 bases and J by 7 bases. CDR3 length equals 14 residues.

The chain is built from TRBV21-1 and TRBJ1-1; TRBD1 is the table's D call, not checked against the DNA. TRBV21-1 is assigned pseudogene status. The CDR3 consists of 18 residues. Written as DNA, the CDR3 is TGTGCCAGCAGCTCTAATGACCGGGACAGTTTCACGAACACTGAAGCTTTCTTT. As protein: CASSSNDRDSFTNTEAFF.

CDR3 nucleotide sequence: TGTGCCAGCAGCAGATTTGTCCCACTCGTCTCTGGAAACACCATATATTTT. It is translated as CASSRFVPLVSGNTIYF. V usage is TRBV21-1 and J usage is TRBJ1-3. TRBV21-1 is noted as a pseudogene. The CDR3 consists of 17 residues.

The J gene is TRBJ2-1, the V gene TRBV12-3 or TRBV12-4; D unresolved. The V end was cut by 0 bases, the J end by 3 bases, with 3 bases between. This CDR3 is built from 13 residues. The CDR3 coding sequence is TGTGCCAGCAGTTTAGCGAGCTACAATGAGCAGTTCTTC. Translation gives CASSLASYNEQFF.

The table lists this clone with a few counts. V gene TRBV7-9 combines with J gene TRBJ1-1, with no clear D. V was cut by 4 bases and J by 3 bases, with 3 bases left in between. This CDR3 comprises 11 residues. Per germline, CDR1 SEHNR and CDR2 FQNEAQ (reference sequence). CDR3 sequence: CASSSYTEAFF. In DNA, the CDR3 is TGTGCCAGCAGCTCCTACACTGAAGCTTTCTTT. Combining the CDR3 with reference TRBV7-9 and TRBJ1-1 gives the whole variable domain DTGVSQNPRHKITKRGQNVTFRCDPISEHNRLYWYRQTLGQGPEFLTYFQNEAQLEKSRLLSDRFSAERPKGSFSTLEIQRTEQGDSAMYLCASSSYTEAFFGQGTRLTVV.

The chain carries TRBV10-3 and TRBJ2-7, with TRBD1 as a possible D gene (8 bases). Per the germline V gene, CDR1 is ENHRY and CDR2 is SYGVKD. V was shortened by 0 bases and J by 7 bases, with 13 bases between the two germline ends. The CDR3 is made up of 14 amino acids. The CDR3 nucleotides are TGTGCCATCAGTGAGTCGGACAGGGAGGGGGAGCAGTACTTC. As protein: CAISESDREGEQYF.

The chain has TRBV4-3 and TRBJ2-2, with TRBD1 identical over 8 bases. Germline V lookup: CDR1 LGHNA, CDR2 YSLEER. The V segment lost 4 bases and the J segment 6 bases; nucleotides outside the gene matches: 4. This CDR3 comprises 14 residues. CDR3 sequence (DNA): TGCGCCAGCAGCCCCCAGACAGGGGCCGGGGAGCTGTTTTTT. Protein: CASSPQTGAGELFF.

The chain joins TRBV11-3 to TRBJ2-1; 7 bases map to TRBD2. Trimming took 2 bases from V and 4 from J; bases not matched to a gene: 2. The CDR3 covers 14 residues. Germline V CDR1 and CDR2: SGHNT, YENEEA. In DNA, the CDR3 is TGTGCCAGCAGCTTATCAGCGGGGTACAATGAGCAGTTCTTC. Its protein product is CASSLSAGYNEQFF.

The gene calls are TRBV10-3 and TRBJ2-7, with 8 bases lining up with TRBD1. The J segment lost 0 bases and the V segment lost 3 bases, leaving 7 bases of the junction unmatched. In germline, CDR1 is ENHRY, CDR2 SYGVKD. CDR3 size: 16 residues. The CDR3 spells CAISDPDRASSYEQYF. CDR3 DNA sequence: TGTGCCATCAGTGACCCGGACAGGGCGAGCTCCTACGAGCAGTACTTC.

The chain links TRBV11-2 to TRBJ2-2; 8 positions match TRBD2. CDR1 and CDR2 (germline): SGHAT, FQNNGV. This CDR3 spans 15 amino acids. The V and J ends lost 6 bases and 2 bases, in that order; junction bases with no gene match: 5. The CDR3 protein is CASRRTSQNTGELFF. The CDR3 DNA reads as TGTGCCAGCAGACGGACTAGCCAAAACACCGGGGAGCTGTTTTTT.

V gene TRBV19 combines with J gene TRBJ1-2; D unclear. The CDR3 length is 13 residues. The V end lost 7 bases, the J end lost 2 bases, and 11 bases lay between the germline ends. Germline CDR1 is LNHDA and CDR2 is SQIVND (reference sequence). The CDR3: CASTPGINYGYTF. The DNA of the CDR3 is TGTGCCAGTACACCGGGGATAAACTATGGCTACACCTTC. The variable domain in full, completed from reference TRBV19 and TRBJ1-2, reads DGGITQSPKYLFRKEGQNVTLSCEQNLNHDAMYWYRQDPGQGLRLIYYSQIVNDFQKGDIAEGYSVSREKKESFPLTVTSAQKNPTAFYLCASTPGINYGYTFGSGTRLTVV.

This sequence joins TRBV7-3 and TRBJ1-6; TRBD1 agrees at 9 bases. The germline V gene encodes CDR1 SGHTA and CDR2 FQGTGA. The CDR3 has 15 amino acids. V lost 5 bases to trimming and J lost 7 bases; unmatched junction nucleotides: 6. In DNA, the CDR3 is TGTGCCAGCAGCACAACAGGGGGCAACAATTCACCCCTCCACTTT. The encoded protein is CASSTTGGNNSPLHF.

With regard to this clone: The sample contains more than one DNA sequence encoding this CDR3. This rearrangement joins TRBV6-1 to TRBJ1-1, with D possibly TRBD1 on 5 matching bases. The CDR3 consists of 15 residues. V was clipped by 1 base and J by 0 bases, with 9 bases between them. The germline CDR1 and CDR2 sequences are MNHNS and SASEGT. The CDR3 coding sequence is TGTGCCAGCAGTGAAGGCCCAGGGCTGAACACTGAAGCTTTCTTT. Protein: CASSEGPGLNTEAFF.

CDR3 residues: CSVGPEGQFF. The DNA of the CDR3 is TGCAGCGTTGGACCGGAGGGGCAGTTCTTC. The V gene is TRBV29-1, the J gene TRBJ2-1; possible D gene TRBD2, 6 bases. The CDR3 consists of 10 residues. Per the germline V gene, CDR1 is SQVTM and CDR2 is ANQGSEA. The V end was cut by 4 bases, the J end by 12 bases, with 10 bases between.

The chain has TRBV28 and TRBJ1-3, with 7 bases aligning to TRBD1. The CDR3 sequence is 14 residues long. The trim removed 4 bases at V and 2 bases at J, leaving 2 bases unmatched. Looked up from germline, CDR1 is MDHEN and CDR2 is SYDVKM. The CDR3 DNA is TGTGCCAGCAGTTCACAGGGGCCTGGAAACACCATATATTTT. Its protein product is CASSSQGPGNTIYF.

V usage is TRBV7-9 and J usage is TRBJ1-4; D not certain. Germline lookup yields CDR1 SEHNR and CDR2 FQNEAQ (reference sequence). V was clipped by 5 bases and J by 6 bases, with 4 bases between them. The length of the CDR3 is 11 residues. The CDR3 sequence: CASSQYEKLFF. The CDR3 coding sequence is TGTGCCAGCAGCCAATATGAAAAACTGTTTTTT.

The CDR3 loop reads CASSRGLAVGEQFF. CDR3 DNA sequence: TGTGCCAGCAGCCGGGGACTAGCGGTCGGGGAGCAGTTCTTC. The chain is built from TRBV7-3 and TRBJ2-1, with 11 bases fitting TRBD2. The CDR3 has 14 amino acids. Germline values: CDR1 SGHTA, CDR2 FQGTGA. J lost 10 bases, V lost 5 bases, and 7 bases had no gene match.

CDR3 in amino acids: CASRTQGGGYGYTF. The CDR3, as DNA: TGTGCCAGTAGGACTCAGGGGGGAGGATATGGCTACACCTTC. This chain connects TRBV19 to TRBJ1-2, with TRBD1 identical over 7 bases. Germline V gene lookup returns CDR1 LNHDA and CDR2 SQIVND (reference sequence). V dropped 6 bases and J dropped 5; count of bases not matched to a gene: 9. The CDR3 loop spans 14 amino acids.

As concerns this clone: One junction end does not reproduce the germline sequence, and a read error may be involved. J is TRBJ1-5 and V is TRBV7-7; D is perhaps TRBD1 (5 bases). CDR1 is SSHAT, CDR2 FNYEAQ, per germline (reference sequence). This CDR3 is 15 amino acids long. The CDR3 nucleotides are TGTGCTAGCAGCTTACTCCCAGGGCTCAATCAGCCCCAGCATTTT. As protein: CASSLLPGLNQPQHF.

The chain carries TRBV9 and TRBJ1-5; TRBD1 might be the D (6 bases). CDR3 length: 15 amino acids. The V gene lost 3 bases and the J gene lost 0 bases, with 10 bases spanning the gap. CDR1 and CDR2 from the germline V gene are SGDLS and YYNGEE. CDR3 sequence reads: CASSARDNSNQPQHF. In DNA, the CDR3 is TGTGCCAGCAGCGCCCGGGACAATAGCAATCAGCCCCAGCATTTT.

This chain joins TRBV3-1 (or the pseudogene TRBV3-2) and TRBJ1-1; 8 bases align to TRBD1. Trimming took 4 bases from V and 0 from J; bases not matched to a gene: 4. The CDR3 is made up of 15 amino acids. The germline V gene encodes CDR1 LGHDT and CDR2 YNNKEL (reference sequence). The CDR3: CASSPPGQVNTEAFF. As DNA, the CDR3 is TGTGCCAGCAGCCCGCCGGGACAGGTGAACACTGAAGCTTTCTTT.

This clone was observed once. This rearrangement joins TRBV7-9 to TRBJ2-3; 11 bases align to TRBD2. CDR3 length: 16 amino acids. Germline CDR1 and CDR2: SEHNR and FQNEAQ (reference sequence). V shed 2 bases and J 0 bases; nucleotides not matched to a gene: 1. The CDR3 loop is CASSLLAGGSTDTQYF. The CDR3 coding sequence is TGTGCCAGCAGCTTACTAGCGGGGGGTAGCACAGATACGCAGTATTTT.

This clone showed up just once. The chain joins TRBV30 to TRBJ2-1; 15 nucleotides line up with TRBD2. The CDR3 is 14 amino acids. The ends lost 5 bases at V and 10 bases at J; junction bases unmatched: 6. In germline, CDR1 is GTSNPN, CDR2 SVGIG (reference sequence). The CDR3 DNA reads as TGTGCCTGGGGGACTAGCGGGAGGAGAGGGGAGCAGTTCTTC. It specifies CAWGTSGRRGEQFF.

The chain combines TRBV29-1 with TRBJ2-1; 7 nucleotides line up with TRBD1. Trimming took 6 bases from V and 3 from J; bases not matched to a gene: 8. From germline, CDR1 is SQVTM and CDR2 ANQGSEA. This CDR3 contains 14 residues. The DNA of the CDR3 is TGCAGCGTGTCCGGGACAGCGAACTACAATGAGCAGTTCTTC. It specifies CSVSGTANYNEQFF.

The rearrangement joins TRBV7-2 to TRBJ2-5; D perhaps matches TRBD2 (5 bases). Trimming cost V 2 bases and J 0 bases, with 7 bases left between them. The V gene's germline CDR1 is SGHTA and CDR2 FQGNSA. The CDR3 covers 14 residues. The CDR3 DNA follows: TGTGCCAGCAGCTTATCCGGGGACCAAGAGACCCAGTACTTC. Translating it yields CASSLSGDQETQYF. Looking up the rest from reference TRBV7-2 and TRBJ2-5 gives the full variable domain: GAGVSQSPSNKVTEKGKDVELRCDPISGHTALYWYRQSLGQGLEFLIYFQGNSAPDKSGLPSDRFSAERTGGSVSTLTIQRTQQEDSAVYLCASSLSGDQETQYFGPGTRLLVL.